A single sample is the source of the 12 T cell receptor beta chains below, sequenced in a study of identical twins. From the 5' RACE reads, TCRdb called clonotypes with MiXCR, one entry per CDR3 protein. There are fewer than 650,000 distinct CDR3 sequences in the sample; 7.1% occur only once, and around 1.6% lies in the top ten. Separately, the same data were catalogued under a study of yellow fever vaccine responses in identical twins.

The material sequenced was PBMCs. All receptors come from a woman between 18 and 29 years old in good health.

This clonotype was seen at least ten times. The V gene is TRBV12-3 or TRBV12-4, the J gene TRBJ2-7; maybe TRBD1 (5 bases). V was pared by 1 base and J by 5 bases, with 9 bases between. CDR3 size: 13 residues. The CDR3 sequence is CASSLGDSHEQYF. For the CDR3, the DNA is TGTGCCAGCAGTTTAGGCGACAGTCACGAGCAGTACTTC.

This rearrangement joins TRBV11-1 to TRBJ2-1; 8 bases are a match to TRBD2. CDR1 SGHAT and CDR2 FQDESV come from the germline V gene (reference sequence). The CDR3 contains 19 residues. The ends lost 3 bases at V and 4 bases at J; junction bases unmatched: 17. CDR3 DNA: TGTGCCAGCAGCTTCCCATGGCTAGCGGGCGGACTGATATACAATGAGCAGTTCTTC. This translates into CASSFPWLAGGLIYNEQFF.

This clonotype was seen many times. The chain couples TRBV5-1 to TRBJ2-7; D gene uncertain. The V gene lost 5 bases and the J gene lost 0 bases, with 15 bases spanning the gap. Germline CDR1 is SGHRS and CDR2 is YFSETQ. The CDR3 runs 15 residues. The CDR3 protein is CASRYRSQISYEQYV. In DNA, the CDR3 is TGCGCCAGCAGGTACAGAAGCCAAATCTCCTACGAGCAGTACGTC.

The V call is TRBV12-3 or TRBV12-4, the J call TRBJ2-2, with 11 positions matching TRBD1. Germline trimming cut 11 bases from V and 4 bases from J; bases unmatched to any gene: 21. CDR3 length: 19 amino acids. In DNA, the CDR3 is TGTGCCTTCAGCTTATCCTCTGGGACAGGGGGACAGGCCACCGGGGAGCTGTTTTTT. Residues: CAFSLSSGTGGQATGELFF.

The genes are TRBV12-3 or TRBV12-4 and TRBJ2-1; maybe TRBD2 (5 bases). Trimming took 3 bases from V and 10 from J, leaving 10 bases between them. The CDR3 is made up of 12 amino acids. The CDR3 reads CASSFIPGEQFF. CDR3 coding DNA: TGTGCCAGCAGTTTCATTCCGGGAGAGCAGTTCTTC.

The chain carries TRBV20-1 and TRBJ2-3, with D tentatively TRBD2 (6 bases). This CDR3 spans 15 amino acids. Germline V lookup: CDR1 DFQATT, CDR2 SNEGSKA (reference sequence). V dropped 3 bases and J dropped 3 bases, with 16 bases sitting between them. The CDR3 DNA is TGCAGTGCTAGGGGACTGGAGTTCGAAACAGATACGCAGTATTTT. Amino acids: CSARGLEFETDTQYF.

This clonotype was seen many times. This chain connects TRBV20-1 to TRBJ2-4, with no clear D. CDR3 size: 13 residues. Germline assignment: CDR1 DFQATT and CDR2 SNEGSKA (reference sequence). Trimming took 3 bases from V and 0 from J, leaving 6 bases between them. The CDR3, as DNA: TGCAGTGCTAGGGGCGTAGCCAAAAACATTCAGTACTTC. This codes for CSARGVAKNIQYF.

This clonotype occurred many times. The genes are TRBV5-1 and TRBJ2-5; no firm D call. V was trimmed by 3 bases and J by 0 bases, leaving 0 bases between them. The CDR3 sequence is 11 residues long. Per germline, CDR1 SGHRS and CDR2 YFSETQ. This chain's CDR3 is CASSYQETQYF. In nucleotides, the CDR3 is TGCGCCAGCAGCTACCAAGAGACCCAGTACTTC.

The CDR3 region is CASSPRTGSTEAFF. The DNA for the CDR3 is TGCGCCAGCAGCCCGCGGACGGGGAGCACTGAAGCTTTCTTT. The chain is built from TRBV5-1 and TRBJ1-1; D gene unclear. The length of the CDR3 is 14 residues. Trimming stripped 4 bases from V and 4 bases from J, with 14 bases between. Germline assignment: CDR1 SGHRS and CDR2 YFSETQ. Using reference TRBV5-1 and TRBJ1-1 for the parts outside the CDR3, the full variable domain is KAGVTQTPRYLIKTRGQQVTLSCSPISGHRSVSWYQQTPGQGLQFLFEYFSETQRNKGNFPGRFSGRQFSNSRSEMNVSTLELGDSALYLCASSPRTGSTEAFFGQGTRLTVV.

This clonotype was recorded at least ten times. This sequence joins TRBV6-1 and TRBJ1-1; D might be TRBD1 (6 bases). Germline V gives CDR1 MNHNS, CDR2 SASEGT. Trimming removed 7 bases from V and 5 bases from J, with 14 bases in between. The CDR3 contains 13 residues. CDR3: CASNQGSATEAFF. CDR3 DNA: TGTGCCAGCAATCAGGGGTCAGCAACTGAAGCTTTCTTT.

In this sample, this clonotype turned up many times. The CDR3 DNA follows: TGTGCCAGCAGCTTAGCCAGCTATAATGAAAAACTGTTTTTT. This encodes CASSLASYNEKLFF. The V and J genes are TRBV7-2 and TRBJ1-4; D uncertain. CDR1 and CDR2 (germline): SGHTA, FQGNSA. V dropped 0 bases and J dropped 4 bases, with 6 bases sitting between them. CDR3 length equals 14 residues. The entire variable domain, with the rest obtained from reference TRBV7-2 and TRBJ1-4, is as follows: GAGVSQSPSNKVTEKGKDVELRCDPISGHTALYWYRQSLGQGLEFLIYFQGNSAPDKSGLPSDRFSAERTGGSVSTLTIQRTQQEDSAVYLCASSLASYNEKLFFGSGTQLSVL.

V gene TRBV20-1 combines with J gene TRBJ1-1, with TRBD1 identical over 8 bases. The CDR3 is made up of 15 amino acids. Germline-derived CDR1 and CDR2 are DFQATT and SNEGSKA (reference sequence). V trimming: 2 bases; J trimming: 0 bases; junction bases outside the gene matches: 5. CDR3 sequence: CSARQTGVLNTEAFF. CDR3 bases: TGCAGTGCTAGACAGACAGGGGTGTTGAACACTGAAGCTTTCTTT.